These 2 T cell receptor beta chains share one sample of origin, sequenced in a study of blood T cell repertoires in COVID-19. Profiling relied on immunoSEQ multiplex PCR, and the TCRdb table lists in-frame clones only, not all of them. This sample has approximately 210,000 clones; around 81% occur once, and the top ten carry around 4%. What was sequenced was PBMCs or T cells enriched from blood (not recorded which). Source of these receptors: a man aged 25-45 years with acute COVID-19.

The rearrangement links TRBV18 to TRBJ2-6; D unresolved. CDR1 KGHSH and CDR2 LQKENI come from the germline V gene. V lost 2 bases, J lost 2 bases, and 10 bases lay in between. The CDR3 length is 16 residues. The CDR3, as DNA: TGTGCCAGCTCACCAGGGCCAGGCGCTGGGGCCAACGTCCTGACTTTC. Its translation: CASSPGPGAGANVLTF. Full variable domain (remainder filled in from reference TRBV18 and TRBJ2-6): NAGVMQNPRHLVRRRGQEARLRCSPMKGHSHVYWYRQLPEEGLKFMVYLQKENIIDESGMPKERFSAEFPKEGPSILRIQQVVRGDSAAYFCASSPGPGAGANVLTFGAGSRLTVL.

On this clone itself: Other nucleotide sequences from this sample produce the same CDR3. V is TRBV18 and J is TRBJ1-2; TRBD1 matches at 7 bases. The CDR3 consists of 15 residues. V gave up 3 bases and J gave up 1 base; unmatched junction bases: 5. Germline V gene sequence: CDR1 KGHSH, CDR2 LQKENI. This chain's CDR3 is CASSPGTDLNYGYTF. The DNA for the CDR3 is TGTGCCAGCTCACCTGGGACAGATCTTAACTATGGCTACACCTTC.